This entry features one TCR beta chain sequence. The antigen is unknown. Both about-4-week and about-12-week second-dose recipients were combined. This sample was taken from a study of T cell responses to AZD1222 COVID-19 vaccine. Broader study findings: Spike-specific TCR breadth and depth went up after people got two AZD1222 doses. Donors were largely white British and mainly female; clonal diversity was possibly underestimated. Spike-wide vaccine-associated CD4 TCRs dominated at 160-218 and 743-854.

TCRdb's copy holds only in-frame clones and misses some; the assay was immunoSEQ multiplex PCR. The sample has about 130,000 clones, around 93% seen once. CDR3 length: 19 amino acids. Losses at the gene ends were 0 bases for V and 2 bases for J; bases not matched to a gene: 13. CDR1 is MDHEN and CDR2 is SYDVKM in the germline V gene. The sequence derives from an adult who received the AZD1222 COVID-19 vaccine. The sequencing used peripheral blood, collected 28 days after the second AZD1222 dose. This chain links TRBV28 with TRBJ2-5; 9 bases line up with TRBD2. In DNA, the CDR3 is TGTGCCAGCAGTTTATGGAATCCCTTAGCGGGGGCCTCACAAGAGACCCAGTACTTC. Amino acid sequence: CASSLWNPLAGASQETQYF.